Listed here are 25 T cell receptor beta chains from one sample, sequenced in a study of blood T cells in healthy people across ages. For the second PCR, which ran for roughly 7 to 11 cycles, a sample-barcoded 5' primer and a J-beta primer mix were used. TCRdb analysed the 5' RACE reads with MiXCR anew, one entry per CDR3 protein. The table lists approximately 800,000 distinct CDR3 sequences, approximately 25% of them singletons. The same specimen was also included in a second study, on T cells of mothers and their children.

The sample taken for sequencing was blood. The source of these receptors is a boy younger than 18 in good health.

The table lists this clonotype with a few counts. The CDR3 is CSATNRGNQPQHF. The CDR3 nucleotides read TGCAGTGCTACCAACAGGGGCAATCAGCCCCAGCATTTT. The V and J genes are TRBV20-1 and TRBJ1-5; TRBD1 is a possible D gene (6 bases). CDR1 DFQATT and CDR2 SNEGSKA come from the germline V gene (reference sequence). The germline V and J ends were trimmed by 4 bases and 2 bases, with 9 bases remaining between them. CDR3 length: 13 residues.

This clonotype was counted between two and nine times. This chain joins TRBV27 and TRBJ2-7; either TRBD1 or TRBD2 may supply D (5 bases each). CDR3 length: 14 residues. V was clipped by 0 bases and J by 3 bases, with 9 bases between them. Germline V gives CDR1 MNHEY, CDR2 SMNVEV (reference sequence). The CDR3 loop is CASSLSWGYYEQYF. In DNA, the CDR3 is TGTGCCAGCAGTTTATCGTGGGGGTACTACGAGCAGTACTTC.

The chain is built from TRBV20-1 and TRBJ1-1; TRBD1 agrees at 9 bases. The CDR3 loop spans 13 amino acids. The germline CDR1 and CDR2 sequences are DFQATT and SNEGSKA (reference sequence). Unmatched junction bases numbered 5, after V lost 3 bases and J lost 6 bases. CDR3 amino acids: CSARGGQGSEAFF. The CDR3 DNA is TGCAGTGCTAGGGGGGGACAGGGATCTGAAGCTTTCTTT.

The rearrangement joins TRBV6-5 to TRBJ1-2; 7 bases are a match to TRBD1. The CDR3 contains 17 residues. Per the germline V gene, CDR1 is MNHEY and CDR2 is SVGAGI. J lost 5 bases, V lost 2 bases, and 14 bases had no gene match. The CDR3 loop is CASSYGQATWGSYGYTF. The CDR3 DNA reads TGTGCCAGCAGTTACGGACAGGCTACGTGGGGGAGTTATGGCTACACCTTC.

This clonotype was observed many times. The genes are TRBV7-8 and TRBJ2-5, with TRBD2 as a possible D gene (6 bases). This CDR3 has 15 amino acids. Germline V lookup: CDR1 SGHVS, CDR2 FQNEAQ. Deletions cut 5 bases from V and 5 bases from J, with 18 bases between. The CDR3 nucleotides are TGTGCCAGCAGCCTTCGGGATGGCCGGGGGGAGACCCAGTACTTC. This encodes CASSLRDGRGETQYF.

The genes are TRBV25-1 and TRBJ2-7; D unresolved. V gave up 3 bases and J gave up 3 bases, with 12 bases separating them. Germline CDR1 and CDR2: MGHDK and SYGVNS. This CDR3 has 14 amino acids. CDR3 coding DNA: TGTGCCAGCAGTGACGGCGCCAGATACTACGAGCAGTACTTC. Protein product: CASSDGARYYEQYF.

The V call is TRBV12-3 or TRBV12-4, the J call TRBJ2-2; the D gene could be TRBD1 or TRBD2 (5 bases each). V was pared by 3 bases and J by 6 bases, with 11 bases between. There are 14 residues in the CDR3. CDR3 DNA: TGTGCCAGCAGTTTTTCTGGGACGGCCGGGGAGCTGTTTTTT. Its translation is CASSFSGTAGELFF.

The V and J genes are TRBV9 and TRBJ2-5, with 8 positions matching TRBD2. Trimming cost V 3 bases and J 4 bases; bases outside gene matches: 8. CDR3 length equals 15 residues. Per germline, CDR1 SGDLS and CDR2 YYNGEE. The CDR3 DNA follows: TGTGCCAGCAGCGCCATGTCGGGGGGGCTAGAGACCCAGTACTTC. This translates into CASSAMSGGLETQYF.

This clonotype was recorded a few times. The chain carries TRBV20-1 and TRBJ1-2; D not certain. This CDR3 spans 12 amino acids. V shed 3 bases and J shed 4 bases, with 9 bases lying between them. Germline V gives CDR1 DFQATT, CDR2 SNEGSKA (reference sequence). CDR3 protein: CSASGTIYGYTF. CDR3 coding DNA: TGCAGTGCTAGTGGCACCATCTATGGCTACACCTTC.

The chain employs TRBV28 and TRBJ2-7, with D possibly matching TRBD1 (5 bases). The V end was cut by 5 bases, the J end by 5 bases, with 16 bases between. CDR3 length: 14 residues. CDR1 MDHEN and CDR2 SYDVKM come from the germline V gene. The CDR3 sequence is CASSPGQGTHEQYF. CDR3 nucleotides: TGTGCCAGCAGTCCCGGGCAGGGTACCCACGAGCAGTACTTC.

This clonotype was seen only a few times. V gene TRBV29-1 combines with J gene TRBJ2-3; no clear D gene. The CDR3 is 12 amino acids. V gave up 4 bases and J gave up 3 bases, with 8 bases separating them. The germline V gene encodes CDR1 SQVTM and CDR2 ANQGSEA. In DNA, the CDR3 is TGCAGCGTTGTCTTAATGACAGATACGCAGTATTTT. The encoded protein is CSVVLMTDTQYF.

This chain connects TRBV19 to TRBJ2-1; 13 bases line up with TRBD2. V shed 5 bases and J 9 bases; nucleotides not matched to a gene: 10. This CDR3 spans 16 amino acids. Germline values: CDR1 LNHDA, CDR2 SQIVND (reference sequence). The CDR3 loop reads CASSFTSGRAVGEQFF. CDR3 bases: TGTGCCAGTAGTTTTACTAGCGGGAGGGCCGTAGGTGAGCAGTTCTTC.

Only a few counts were recorded for this clonotype. The chain carries TRBV4-1 and TRBJ1-1, with 10 bases aligning to TRBD1. CDR3 length equals 15 residues. Germline V gene data show CDR1 as MGHRA and CDR2 as YSYEKL. V lost 0 bases and J lost 10; bases outside the gene matches: 8. CDR3 loop: CASSQDVDRGKGAFF. In DNA form, the CDR3 reads TGCGCCAGCAGCCAAGATGTGGACAGGGGGAAAGGAGCTTTCTTT.

This clonotype was seen repeatedly, ten times or more. The chain employs TRBV29-1 and TRBJ2-5; D uncertain. CDR3 length equals 11 residues. Per the germline V gene, CDR1 is SQVTM and CDR2 is ANQGSEA. The V gene lost 6 bases and the J gene lost 1 base, with 6 bases spanning the gap. CDR3 sequence reads: CSVIRQETQYF. CDR3 nucleotides: TGCAGCGTAATTCGCCAAGAGACCCAGTACTTC. Looking up the rest from reference TRBV29-1 and TRBJ2-5 gives the full variable domain: SAVISQKPSRDICQRGTSLTIQCQVDSQVTMMFWYRQQPGQSLTLIATANQGSEATYESGFVIDKFPISRPNLTFSTLTVSNMSPEDSSIYLCSVIRQETQYFGPGTRLLVL.

The V call is TRBV16, the J call TRBJ1-2; TRBD1 agrees at 9 bases. This CDR3 is 17 amino acids long. The J segment lost 5 bases and the V segment lost 4 bases, leaving 14 bases of the junction unmatched. CDR1 and CDR2 from the germline V gene are KGHSY and FQNENV. The chain's CDR3 is CASSPGTGKRFEYGYTF. The CDR3 nucleotides read TGTGCCAGCAGCCCCGGGACAGGGAAACGTTTCGAGTATGGCTACACCTTC.

This clonotype was detected only a few times. V gene TRBV5-1 combines with J gene TRBJ2-2, with 7 bases fitting TRBD2. After removal of 4 bases from V and 5 bases from J, the junction contained 8 bases not matched to a gene. Germline CDR1 is SGHRS and CDR2 is YFSETQ. This CDR3 contains 15 residues. The chain's CDR3 is CASSLGGMVTGELFF. The CDR3 DNA sequence: TGCGCCAGCAGCCTCGGGGGGATGGTTACCGGGGAGCTGTTTTTT.

This clonotype was found a few times. The rearrangement uses TRBV10-3 and TRBJ2-5; possibly TRBD2 for D (5 bases). Trimming stripped 2 bases from V and 1 base from J, with 11 bases between. Germline CDR1 reads ENHRY; CDR2 reads SYGVKD. This CDR3 has 15 residues. The CDR3 bases are TGTGCCATCAGTGAGGGACTCTCCCTCCAAGAGACCCAGTACTTC. Translated, it gives CAISEGLSLQETQYF.

A few counts support this clonotype. This rearrangement joins TRBV5-1 to TRBJ2-5, with D perhaps TRBD2 (5 bases). The CDR3 length is 15 residues. Germline CDR1 and CDR2: SGHRS and YFSETQ. Trimming cost V 2 bases and J 4 bases, with 15 bases left between them. The CDR3 spells CASSLWGDGRETQYF. The DNA for the CDR3 is TGCGCCAGCAGCTTATGGGGAGACGGCCGAGAGACCCAGTACTTC.

The chain carries TRBV2 and TRBJ1-5, with TRBD1 identical over 7 bases. V was pared by 2 bases and J by 3 bases, with 7 bases of the junction left unmatched. The V gene's germline CDR1 is SNHLY and CDR2 FYNNEI. The length of the CDR3 is 16 residues. The CDR3, as DNA: TGTGCCAGCAGTGAACCAGACAGGGACCTCAATCAGCCCCAGCATTTT. Translating gives CASSEPDRDLNQPQHF.

The V and J genes are TRBV5-1 and TRBJ1-4; 9 nucleotides agree with TRBD1. CDR1 and CDR2 (germline): SGHRS, YFSETQ. The CDR3 extends over 17 amino acids. Trimming at V came to 4 bases and at J to 3 bases, leaving 10 bases not matched to a gene. The CDR3 here is CASSPRTGAGANEKLFF. CDR3 DNA sequence: TGCGCCAGCAGCCCGAGGACAGGGGCAGGGGCTAATGAAAAACTGTTTTTT.

The rearrangement joins TRBV29-1 to TRBJ2-5, with 8 bases lining up with TRBD2. The J call may be faulty, since TRBJ2-1 better matches the DNA end. Germline V lookup: CDR1 SQVTM, CDR2 ANQGSEA. The CDR3 covers 13 residues. In DNA, the CDR3 is TGCAGCGTTCAGCGGGAGCTCCACGTTGAGCAGTTCTTC. Protein sequence: CSVQRELHVEQFF.

A few counts support this clonotype. The rearrangement joins TRBV6-2 or TRBV6-3 to TRBJ2-7, with D possibly matching TRBD2 (6 bases). Looked up from germline, CDR1 is MNHEY and CDR2 is SVGEGT. This CDR3 spans 14 amino acids. Trimming shortened V by 6 bases and J by 3 bases, and 15 bases separated the two germline ends. The CDR3 DNA follows: TGTGCCAGCAGCCCGCCGGGACTCTACTACGAGCAGTACTTC. Translating it yields CASSPPGLYYEQYF.

This CDR3 is CASSLVPGNTYEQYF. CDR3 bases: TGTGCCAGCAGTTTAGTGCCAGGGAATACCTACGAGCAGTACTTC. The rearrangement uses TRBV28 and TRBJ2-5, with D perhaps matching TRBD1 (5 bases). Near its end, the DNA agrees better with TRBJ2-7, so the J call may be wrong. The CDR3 has 15 residues. Germline V gene data show CDR1 as MDHEN and CDR2 as SYDVKM.

The chain uses TRBV5-1 and TRBJ2-5; D remains unclear. The assigned J gene may be wrong: the sequence end matches TRBJ2-7 better. Germline V gene sequence: CDR1 SGHRS, CDR2 YFSETQ. The CDR3 consists of 16 residues. The CDR3 DNA reads TGCGCCAGCAGCCCCGGTCCGGGCCCCTTTCCCTACGAGCAGTACTTC. Its protein is CASSPGPGPFPYEQYF.

This clonotype has a handful of counts. V gene TRBV6-2 or TRBV6-3 combines with J gene TRBJ2-2; tentatively, D is TRBD2 (5 bases). Germline V gene data show CDR1 as MNHEY and CDR2 as SVGEGT. This CDR3 is built from 15 residues. The V end lost 2 bases, the J end lost 6 bases, and 13 bases lay between the germline ends. The CDR3 DNA is TGTGCCAGCAGTTACGGGTCAGGAGGCCCCGGGGAGCTGTTTTTT. This codes for CASSYGSGGPGELFF.